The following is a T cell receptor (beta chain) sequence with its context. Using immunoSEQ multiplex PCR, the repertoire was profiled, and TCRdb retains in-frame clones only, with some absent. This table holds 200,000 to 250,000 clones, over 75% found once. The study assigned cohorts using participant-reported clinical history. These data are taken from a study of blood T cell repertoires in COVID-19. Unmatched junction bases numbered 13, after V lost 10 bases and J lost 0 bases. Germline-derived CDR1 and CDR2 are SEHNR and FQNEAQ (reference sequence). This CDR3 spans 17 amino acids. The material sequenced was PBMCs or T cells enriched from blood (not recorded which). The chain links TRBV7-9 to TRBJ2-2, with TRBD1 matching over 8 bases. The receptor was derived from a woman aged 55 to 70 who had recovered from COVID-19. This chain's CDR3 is CAISTGGTTANTGELFF. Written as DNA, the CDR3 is TGTGCCATCTCAACAGGGGGAACAACCGCGAACACCGGGGAGCTGTTTTTT.